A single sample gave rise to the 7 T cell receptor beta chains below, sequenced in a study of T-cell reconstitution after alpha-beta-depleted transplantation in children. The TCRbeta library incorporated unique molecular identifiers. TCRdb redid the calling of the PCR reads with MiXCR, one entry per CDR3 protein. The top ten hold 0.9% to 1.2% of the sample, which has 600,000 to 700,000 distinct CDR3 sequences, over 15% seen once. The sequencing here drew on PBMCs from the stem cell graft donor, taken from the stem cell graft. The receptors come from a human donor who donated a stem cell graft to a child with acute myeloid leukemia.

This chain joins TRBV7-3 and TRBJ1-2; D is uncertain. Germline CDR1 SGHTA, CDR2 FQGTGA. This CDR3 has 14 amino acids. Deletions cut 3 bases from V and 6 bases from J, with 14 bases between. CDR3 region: CASSFPGSHNGYTF. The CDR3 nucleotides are TGTGCCAGCAGCTTCCCGGGCTCACATAATGGCTACACCTTC.

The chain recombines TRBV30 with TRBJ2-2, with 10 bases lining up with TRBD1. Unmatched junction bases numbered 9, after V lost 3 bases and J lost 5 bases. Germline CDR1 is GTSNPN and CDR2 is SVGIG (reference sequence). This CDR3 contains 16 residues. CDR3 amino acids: CAWRPPGQGMTGELFF. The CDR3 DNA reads TGTGCCTGGAGGCCACCGGGACAGGGGATGACCGGGGAGCTGTTTTTT.

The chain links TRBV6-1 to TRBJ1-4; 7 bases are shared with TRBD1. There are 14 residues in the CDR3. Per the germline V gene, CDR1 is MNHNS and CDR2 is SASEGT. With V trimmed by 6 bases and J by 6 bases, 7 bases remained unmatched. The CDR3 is CASRLTGKDEKLFF. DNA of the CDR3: TGTGCCAGCAGGCTGACAGGGAAGGATGAAAAACTGTTTTTT.

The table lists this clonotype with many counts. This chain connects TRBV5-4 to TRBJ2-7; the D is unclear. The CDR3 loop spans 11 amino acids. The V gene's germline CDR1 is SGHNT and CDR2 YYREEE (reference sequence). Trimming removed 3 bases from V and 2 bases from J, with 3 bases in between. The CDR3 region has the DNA TGTGCCAGCAGCTCTGCCTACGAGCAGTACTTC. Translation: CASSSAYEQYF.

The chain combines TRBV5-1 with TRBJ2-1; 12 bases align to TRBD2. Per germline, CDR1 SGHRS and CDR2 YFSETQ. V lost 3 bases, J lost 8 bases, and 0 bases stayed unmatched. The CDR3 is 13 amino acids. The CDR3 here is CASSWTSGDEQFF. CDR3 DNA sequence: TGCGCCAGCAGCTGGACTAGCGGGGATGAGCAGTTCTTC.

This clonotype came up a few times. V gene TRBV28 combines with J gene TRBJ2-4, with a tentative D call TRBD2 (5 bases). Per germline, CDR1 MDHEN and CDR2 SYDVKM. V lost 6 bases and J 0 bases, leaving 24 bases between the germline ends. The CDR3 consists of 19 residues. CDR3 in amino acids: CASRASGKRVLLAKNIQYF. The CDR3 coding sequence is TGTGCCAGCAGGGCTTCGGGGAAAAGAGTGCTACTAGCCAAAAACATTCAGTACTTC. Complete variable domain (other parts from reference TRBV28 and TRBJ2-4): DVKVTQSSRYLVKRTGEKVFLECVQDMDHENMFWYRQDPGLGLRLIYFSYDVKMKEKGDIPEGYSVSREKKERFSLILESASTNQTSMYLCASRASGKRVLLAKNIQYFGAGTRLSVL.

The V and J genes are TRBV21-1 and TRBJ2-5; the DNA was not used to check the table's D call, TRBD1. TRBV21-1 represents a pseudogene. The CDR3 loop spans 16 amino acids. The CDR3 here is CASSKDGTEDGKTQYF. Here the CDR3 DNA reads TGTGCCAGCAGCAAAGATGGGACGGAGGATGGGAAGACCCAGTACTTC.